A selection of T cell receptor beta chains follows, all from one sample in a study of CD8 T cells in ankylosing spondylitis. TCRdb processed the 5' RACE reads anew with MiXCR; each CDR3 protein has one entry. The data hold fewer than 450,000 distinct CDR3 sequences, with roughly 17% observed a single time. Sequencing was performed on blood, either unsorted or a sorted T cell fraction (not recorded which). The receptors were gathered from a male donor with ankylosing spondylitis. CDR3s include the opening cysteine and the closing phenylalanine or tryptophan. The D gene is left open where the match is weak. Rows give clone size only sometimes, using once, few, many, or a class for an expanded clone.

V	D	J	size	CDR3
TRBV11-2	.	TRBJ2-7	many	CASSLGTGPYEQYF
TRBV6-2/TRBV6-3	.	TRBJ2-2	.	CASNLQGVETGELFF
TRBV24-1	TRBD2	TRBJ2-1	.	CATSAHSGRVVNEQFF
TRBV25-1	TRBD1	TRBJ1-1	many	CASQDRKANTEAFF
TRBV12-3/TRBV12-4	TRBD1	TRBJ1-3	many	CASSLTGHSGNTIYF
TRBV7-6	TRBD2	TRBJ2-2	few	CASSSSLAGVGELFF
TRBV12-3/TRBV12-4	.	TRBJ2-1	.	CASNLAPSSYNEQFF
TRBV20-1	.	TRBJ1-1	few	CSARAGLNTEAFF
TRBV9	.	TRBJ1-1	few	CASSVTPVGDVEAFF
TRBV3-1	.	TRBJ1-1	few	CASSPPRETEAFF
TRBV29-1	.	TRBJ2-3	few	CSVDGTRGADTQYF
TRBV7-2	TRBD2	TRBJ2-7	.	CASSSGLKNYEQYF
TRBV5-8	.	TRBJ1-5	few	CASSLSGVDQPQHF
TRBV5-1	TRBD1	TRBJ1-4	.	CASSLGQAREKLFF
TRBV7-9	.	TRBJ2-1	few	CASSGGQYNEQFF
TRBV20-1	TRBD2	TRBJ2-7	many	CSARTGTRKNEQYF
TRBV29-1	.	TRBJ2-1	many	CSVALGPSSYNEQFF
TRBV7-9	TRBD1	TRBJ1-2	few	CASSLGTGASYVGYTF
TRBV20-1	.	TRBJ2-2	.	CSARKNSNTGELFF
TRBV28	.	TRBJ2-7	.	CASKAGLRGSHEQYF
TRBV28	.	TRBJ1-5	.	CASSERAGARGNQPQHF
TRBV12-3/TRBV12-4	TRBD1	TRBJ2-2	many	CASSPGQGAVGELFF
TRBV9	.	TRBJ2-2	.	CASSAYNMGVGELFF
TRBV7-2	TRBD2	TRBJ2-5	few	CASSLDSGRAETQYF
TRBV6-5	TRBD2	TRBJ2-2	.	CASSYSWTSGGELFF
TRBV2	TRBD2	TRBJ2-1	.	CASSMTSGGVNEQFF
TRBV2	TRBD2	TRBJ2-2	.	CASSVQGGITGELFF
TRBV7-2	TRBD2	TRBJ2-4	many	CASSLRGLAVQMNIQYF
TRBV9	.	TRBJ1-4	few	CASSPGTRKNEKLFF
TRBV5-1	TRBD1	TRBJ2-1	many	CASSPGTEAEQFF
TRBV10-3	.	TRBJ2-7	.	CAIRGDRPYEQYF
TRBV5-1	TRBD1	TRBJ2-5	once	CASSLQGQGGQETQYF
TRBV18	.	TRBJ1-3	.	CASSPPQGNTIYF
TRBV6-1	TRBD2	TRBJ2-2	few	CASSRWGWEGAGELFF
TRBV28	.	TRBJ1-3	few	CASSLLDSGNTIYF
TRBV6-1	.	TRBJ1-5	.	CASKAGQAGSNQPQHF
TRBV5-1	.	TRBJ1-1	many	CASSLGGGTEAFF
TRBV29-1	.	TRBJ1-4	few	CSVYGANEKLFF
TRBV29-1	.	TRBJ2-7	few	CSVGRGLDYEQYF
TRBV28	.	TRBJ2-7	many	CASSLRALHYEQYF
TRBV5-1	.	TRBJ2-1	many	CASSLSWGNEQFF
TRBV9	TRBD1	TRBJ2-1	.	CASSPTQGAQGEQFF
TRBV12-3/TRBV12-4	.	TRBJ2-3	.	CASSERAAQTDTQYF
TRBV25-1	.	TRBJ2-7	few	CASSDGLAHNYEQYF
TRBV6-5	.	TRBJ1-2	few	CASSYSRTGVGYGYTF
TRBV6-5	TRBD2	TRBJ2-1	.	CASSYILAGRVEQFF
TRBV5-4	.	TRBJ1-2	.	CASSPKLSGYGYTF
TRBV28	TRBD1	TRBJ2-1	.	CASSPDRGIASSYNEQFF
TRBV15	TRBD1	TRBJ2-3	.	CATSGGQGAGDTQYF
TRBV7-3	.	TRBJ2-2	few	CASSLMGGVNTGELFF
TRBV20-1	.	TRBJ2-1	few	CSAEVPLGEQFF
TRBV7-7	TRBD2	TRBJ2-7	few	CASSLGLEYEQYF